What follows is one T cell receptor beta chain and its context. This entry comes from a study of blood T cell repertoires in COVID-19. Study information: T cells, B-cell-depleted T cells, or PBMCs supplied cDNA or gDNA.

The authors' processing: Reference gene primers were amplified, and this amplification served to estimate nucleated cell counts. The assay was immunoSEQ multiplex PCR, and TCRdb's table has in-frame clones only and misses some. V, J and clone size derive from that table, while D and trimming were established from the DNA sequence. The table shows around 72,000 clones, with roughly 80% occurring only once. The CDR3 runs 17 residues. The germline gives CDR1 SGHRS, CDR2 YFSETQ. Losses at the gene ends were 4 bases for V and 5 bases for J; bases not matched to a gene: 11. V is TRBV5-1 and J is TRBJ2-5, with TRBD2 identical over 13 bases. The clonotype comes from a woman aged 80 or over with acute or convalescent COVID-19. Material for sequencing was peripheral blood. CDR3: CASSPWTSGGQPETQYF. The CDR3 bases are TGCGCCAGCAGCCCATGGACTAGCGGGGGCCAACCGGAGACCCAGTACTTC.